This entry lists 30 T cell receptor beta chains sequenced from one sample in a study of T cells after yellow fever vaccination. Using its own MiXCR run on the 5' RACE reads, TCRdb lists one record per CDR3 protein. The sample contains approximately 580,000 distinct CDR3 sequences, around 16% of which appear only once. The source was PBMCs, collected 4 to 6 days after the first yellow fever vaccination. Receptors were obtained from a man aged 18 to 30 who received the YFV17D yellow fever vaccine.

This clonotype has ten or more counts. The chain combines TRBV12-3 or TRBV12-4 with TRBJ2-1; the D gene is possibly TRBD1 (5 bases). The CDR3 length is 14 residues. V was shortened by 0 bases and J by 7 bases, with 10 bases between the two germline ends. This chain's CDR3 is CASSLALGENEQFF. CDR3 nucleotide sequence: TGTGCCAGCAGTTTAGCGCTAGGGGAAAATGAGCAGTTCTTC.

This rearrangement joins TRBV3-1 to TRBJ2-7; 7 bases are shared with TRBD1. Germline V gives CDR1 LGHDT, CDR2 YNNKEL (reference sequence). The CDR3 consists of 14 residues. V dropped 1 base and J dropped 6; count of bases not matched to a gene: 6. CDR3 nucleotide sequence: TGTGCCAGCAGCCAAGGGACATCAGGGGGCGAGCAGTACTTC. This codes for CASSQGTSGGEQYF.

This clonotype showed up just a few times. V gene TRBV29-1 combines with J gene TRBJ2-2, with 8 positions matching TRBD1. This CDR3 contains 13 residues. V gave up 7 bases and J gave up 6 bases; unmatched junction bases: 7. Germline V lookup: CDR1 SQVTM, CDR2 ANQGSEA. The CDR3 here is CSARTGSAGELFF. For the CDR3, the DNA is TGCAGCGCCCGGACAGGGTCGGCCGGGGAGCTGTTTTTT.

This clonotype was picked up a small number of times. V and J are TRBV5-6 and TRBJ2-5; D not resolved. CDR1 is SGHDT, CDR2 YYEEEE, per germline. The CDR3 loop spans 12 amino acids. Trimming shortened V by 4 bases and J by 6 bases, and 10 bases separated the two germline ends. Here the CDR3 reads CASSDNLKTQYF. Here the CDR3 DNA reads TGTGCCAGCAGCGACAATCTCAAGACCCAGTACTTC.

The rearrangement uses TRBV4-3 and TRBJ2-2, with 10 bases aligning to TRBD2. CDR1 and CDR2 (germline): LGHNA, YSLEER. The CDR3 totals 19 residues. Trimming removed 0 bases from V and 7 bases from J; junction bases left unmatched: 14. DNA for the CDR3: TGCGCCAGCAGCCAAGAGTACGGAACTAGCGGGGTTCGGGGCGGGGAGCTGTTTTTT. The encoded protein is CASSQEYGTSGVRGGELFF.

This clonotype showed up just a few times. J is TRBJ1-1 and V is TRBV20-1; D is undetermined. Germline assignment: CDR1 DFQATT and CDR2 SNEGSKA (reference sequence). V was clipped by 6 bases and J by 1 base, with 9 bases between them. The CDR3 covers 12 residues. The CDR3 spells CSANGRNTEAFF. The CDR3, as DNA: TGCAGTGCAAACGGCAGGAACACTGAAGCTTTCTTT.

This clonotype showed up just a few times. This sequence joins TRBV5-4 and TRBJ2-1; 10 bases map to TRBD2. CDR1 and CDR2 from the germline V gene are SGHNT and YYREEE (reference sequence). The CDR3 runs 14 residues. Trimming removed 0 bases from V and 10 bases from J; junction bases left unmatched: 4. The CDR3 sequence: CASSLVSGGAEQFF. In DNA form, the CDR3 reads TGTGCCAGCAGCTTGGTGAGCGGGGGGGCGGAGCAGTTCTTC.

V and J are TRBV5-1 and TRBJ2-5, with a weak D call TRBD2 (5 bases). This CDR3 is 14 amino acids long. Germline loops: CDR1 SGHRS, CDR2 YFSETQ. V dropped 0 bases and J dropped 3 bases, with 9 bases sitting between them. DNA of the CDR3: TGCGCCAGCAGCTTGGGAGGGCGGAAAGAGACCCAGTACTTC. Translating gives CASSLGGRKETQYF.

The chain recombines TRBV20-1 with TRBJ1-4; 8 bases agree with TRBD1. In germline, CDR1 is DFQATT, CDR2 SNEGSKA (reference sequence). This CDR3 spans 15 amino acids. With 2 bases clipped from V and 6 bases from J, the junction kept 8 bases outside the gene matches. The CDR3 sequence: CSARRDGQGDEKLFF. Here the CDR3 DNA reads TGCAGTGCTAGAAGGGATGGACAGGGAGATGAAAAACTGTTTTTT.

The chain recombines TRBV5-1 with TRBJ1-6, with a weak D call TRBD1 (5 bases). The CDR3 runs 16 residues. Trimming cost V 3 bases and J 8 bases, with 18 bases left between them. Germline lookup yields CDR1 SGHRS and CDR2 YFSETQ. Here the CDR3 reads CASSWWRGGKHSPLHF. CDR3 bases: TGCGCCAGCAGCTGGTGGCGGGGGGGAAAGCATTCACCCCTCCACTTT.

The table lists this clonotype with a few counts. CDR3 sequence: CASSFSSGGGSIYEQYF. CDR3 in DNA: TGTGCCAGCAGCTTTTCTAGCGGGGGGGGCTCGATATACGAGCAGTACTTC. The chain couples TRBV7-2 to TRBJ2-7, with 12 positions matching TRBD2. This CDR3 has 17 residues. CDR1 is SGHTA, CDR2 FQGNSA, per germline. V lost 3 bases to trimming and J lost 4 bases; unmatched junction nucleotides: 10. The full variable domain, with the rest looked up from reference TRBV7-2 and TRBJ2-7, is GAGVSQSPSNKVTEKGKDVELRCDPISGHTALYWYRQSLGQGLEFLIYFQGNSAPDKSGLPSDRFSAERTGGSVSTLTIQRTQQEDSAVYLCASSFSSGGGSIYEQYFGPGTRLTVT.

This chain connects TRBV6-5 to TRBJ2-3, with D perhaps matching TRBD1 (5 bases). Germline values: CDR1 MNHEY, CDR2 SVGAGI. The CDR3 loop spans 14 amino acids. Between the trimmed V and J ends, which lost 0 bases and 4 bases, there was a span of 8 bases. The CDR3 loop is CASSYSVRADTQYF. The CDR3 coding sequence is TGTGCCAGCAGTTACTCCGTCAGGGCAGATACGCAGTATTTT.

On this clonotype itself: This may be a read error: a much more frequent sequence differs by one nucleotide. The chain employs TRBV6-2 or TRBV6-3 and TRBJ1-1, with no clear D. Germline CDR1 MNHEY, CDR2 SVGEGT. The V end lost 8 bases, the J end lost 3 bases, and 13 bases lay between the germline ends. The CDR3 loop spans 13 amino acids. CDR3 region: CASRHEMDTEAFF. The CDR3, as DNA: TGTGCCAGCCGACACGAGATGGACACTGAAGCTTTCTTT.

The genes are TRBV6-2 or TRBV6-3 and TRBJ2-1; D uncertain. The V end lost 0 bases, the J end lost 4 bases, and 13 bases lay between the germline ends. The length of the CDR3 is 16 residues. Germline loops: CDR1 MNHEY, CDR2 SVGEGT. The CDR3 sequence is CASSYSTIRQYNEQFF. The CDR3 nucleotides are TGTGCCAGCAGTTACTCGACCATCCGTCAATACAATGAGCAGTTCTTC.

The chain uses TRBV5-8 and TRBJ2-3, with a weak D call TRBD2 (7 bases). V was pared by 4 bases and J by 8 bases, with 17 bases between. The CDR3 has 14 amino acids. The V gene's germline CDR1 is SGHTS and CDR2 YDEGEE. As DNA, the CDR3 is TGTGCCAGCAGCCCCGAGGGGGGGGGTGTTACGCAGTATTTT. This encodes CASSPEGGGVTQYF.

The chain couples TRBV20-1 to TRBJ1-2; 7 bases line up with TRBD1. The CDR3 is 12 amino acids. The ends lost 6 bases at V and 5 bases at J; junction bases unmatched: 6. The germline V gene has CDR1 DFQATT and CDR2 SNEGSKA (reference sequence). The CDR3 protein is CSAPTGSYGYTF. The CDR3 bases are TGCAGTGCCCCGACAGGGAGTTATGGCTACACCTTC.

The gene calls are TRBV7-2 and TRBJ2-7, with D possibly TRBD1 on 5 matching bases. The V and J ends lost 1 base and 7 bases respectively, with 17 bases between them. The length of the CDR3 is 15 residues. Per the germline V gene, CDR1 is SGHTA and CDR2 is FQGNSA. The CDR3 DNA reads as TGTGCCAGCAGCTTAGTGTGGGCAGGGTCAGGAGAGCAGTACTTC. Translating it yields CASSLVWAGSGEQYF.

There are many counts of this clonotype. The genes are TRBV10-1 and TRBJ2-3; 9 bases are a match to TRBD1. The CDR3 has 15 amino acids. Losses at the gene ends were 5 bases for V and 5 bases for J; bases not matched to a gene: 8. CDR1 and CDR2 (germline): WNHNN, SYGVQD (reference sequence). The CDR3 is CASSPGQGKVDTQYF. The CDR3 nucleotides are TGCGCCAGCAGTCCTGGACAGGGGAAGGTAGATACGCAGTATTTT.

This clonotype occurred a few times. The chain carries TRBV7-9 and TRBJ2-7, with a weak D call TRBD1 (5 bases). V was pared by 10 bases and J by 1 base, with 11 bases between. There are 12 residues in the CDR3. Looked up from germline, CDR1 is SEHNR and CDR2 is FQNEAQ (reference sequence). Written as DNA, the CDR3 is TGTGCCACGACAGACATATCCTACGAGCAGTACTTC. Its translation: CATTDISYEQYF.

Ten or more counts support this clonotype. The chain combines TRBV20-1 with TRBJ1-5; no clear D. This CDR3 region has 11 residues. CDR1 and CDR2 from the germline V gene are DFQATT and SNEGSKA (reference sequence). V shed 3 bases and J shed 5 bases, with 5 bases lying between them. CDR3 sequence: CSASGDQPQHF. In DNA form, the CDR3 reads TGCAGTGCTAGCGGGGATCAGCCCCAGCATTTT.

DNA for the CDR3: TGTGCCAGCAGCGTAGACCGTATGGGGCCTCGGGAAGGCACTGAAGCTTTCTTT. It translates to CASSVDRMGPREGTEAFF. This rearrangement joins TRBV9 to TRBJ1-1; D possibly corresponds to TRBD1 (5 bases). Per the germline V gene, CDR1 is SGDLS and CDR2 is YYNGEE. CDR3 length: 18 residues. Trimming left V 0 bases short and J 4 bases short, with 22 bases between.

This clonotype has more than one count but fewer than ten. The rearrangement links TRBV2 to TRBJ1-1; 7 bases are shared with TRBD1. From germline, CDR1 is SNHLY and CDR2 FYNNEI. Trimming cost V 6 bases and J 3 bases; bases outside gene matches: 10. The CDR3 runs to 15 residues. CDR3 amino acids: CASSYTGTDYTEAFF. Here the CDR3 DNA reads TGTGCCAGCAGCTACACCGGGACAGACTACACTGAAGCTTTCTTT.

The chain's CDR3 is CASSQGPPYYTF. The CDR3 DNA sequence: TGTGCCAGCAGCCAAGGCCCCCCATACTACACCTTC. V and J are TRBV3-1 and TRBJ1-2, with D uncertain. Germline CDR1 and CDR2: LGHDT and YNNKEL (reference sequence). V was clipped by 1 base and J by 10 bases, with 10 bases between them. The CDR3 has 12 residues.

The genes are TRBV28 and TRBJ2-1, with 12 bases identical to TRBD2. Per germline, CDR1 MDHEN and CDR2 SYDVKM. This CDR3 is built from 16 residues. Trimming took 6 bases from V and 7 from J; bases not matched to a gene: 10. CDR3 amino acids: CASSQSGLAGSNEQFF. In DNA, the CDR3 is TGTGCCAGCAGCCAATCTGGACTAGCGGGGTCTAATGAGCAGTTCTTC.

The chain couples TRBV6-5 to TRBJ2-3, with TRBD2 matching 14 bases. V lost 0 bases to trimming and J lost 6 bases; unmatched junction nucleotides: 11. This CDR3 is built from 19 residues. CDR1 is MNHEY, CDR2 SVGAGI, per germline. DNA for the CDR3: TGTGCCAGCAGTTACTCGAGTGTGGGACTAGCGGGGGCCGGGGATACGCAGTATTTT. This sequence encodes CASSYSSVGLAGAGDTQYF.

CDR3 loop: CASSWGTSTDTQYF. CDR3 DNA: TGTGCCAGCAGTTGGGGGACTAGCACAGATACGCAGTATTTT. The rearrangement joins TRBV6-5 to TRBJ2-3; TRBD2 is a possible D gene (6 bases). Deletions cut 4 bases from V and 0 bases from J, with 8 bases between. Germline values: CDR1 MNHEY, CDR2 SVGAGI. This CDR3 spans 14 amino acids.

This clonotype was recorded at least ten times. The rearrangement uses TRBV5-1 and TRBJ2-3; TRBD2 aligns across 8 bases. Germline lookup yields CDR1 SGHRS and CDR2 YFSETQ. This CDR3 region has 15 residues. With 2 bases clipped from V and 5 bases from J, the junction kept 7 bases outside the gene matches. CDR3 bases: TGCGCCAGCAGCTTCGGGGGGGTCCAGAAAGATACGCAGTATTTT. As protein: CASSFGGVQKDTQYF.

This clonotype turned up a few times. The chain is built from TRBV5-1 and TRBJ2-1, with 14 bases matching TRBD2. The junction had 4 bases not matched to a gene; V was cut back by 4 bases and J by 4 bases. The germline CDR1 and CDR2 sequences are SGHRS and YFSETQ. The CDR3 is made up of 16 amino acids. CDR3 amino acids: CASSPGLAGGYNEQFF. In nucleotides, the CDR3 is TGCGCCAGCAGCCCCGGACTAGCGGGGGGATACAATGAGCAGTTCTTC.

In its sample, this clonotype was seen a few times. The V gene is TRBV29-1, the J gene TRBJ1-2; D is ambiguous. Germline CDR1 SQVTM, CDR2 ANQGSEA. V lost 4 bases and J lost 8, with 14 bases in between. CDR3 size: 12 residues. CDR3 protein: CSVVDILGGYTF. The CDR3 DNA reads as TGCAGCGTTGTGGATATCCTGGGCGGCTACACCTTC.

As DNA, the CDR3 is TGCGCCAGCAGCCAAGAGAGTCCGGCAGGGTGGGCCCAGTACTTC. This gives the protein CASSQESPAGWAQYF. The rearrangement joins TRBV4-1 to TRBJ2-5, with a possible D match to TRBD1 (5 bases). The germline gives CDR1 MGHRA, CDR2 YSYEKL. V was shortened by 0 bases and J by 9 bases, with 17 bases between the two germline ends. The CDR3 has 15 residues.